This entry is about one TCR beta chain. This CDR3 has 15 amino acids. Trimming took off 8 bases at V and 4 bases at J, with 20 bases between the two ends. Germline values: CDR1 SEHNR, CDR2 FQNEAQ (reference sequence). Regarding treatment: over 15 received Ad26.COV2.S at low or high dose, single or two shots; several received placebo; per-sample allocation not given. It was on day 63 after the first vaccine or placebo injection that samples were taken. The sample originates from a study of Ad26.COV2.S vaccination and SARS-CoV-2 variants. This table comes from immunoSEQ multiplex PCR, and its TCRdb copy is limited to in-frame clones, with some not included. The sample has about 410,000 clones, about 89% seen once; the top ten hold approximately 1.9%.

The sample was peripheral blood, taken in a trial of Ad26.COV2.S vaccine versus placebo. The chain uses TRBV7-9 and TRBJ1-1; no definite D call. The TCR originated in a person aged 18-60 years who received the Ad26.COV2.S COVID-19 vaccine or a placebo. This CDR3 reads CASGKRGLPGTEAFF. CDR3 bases: TGTGCCAGCGGAAAACGGGGTCTTCCGGGCACTGAAGCTTTCTTT.